The subject of this entry is one T cell receptor beta chain. Its antigen remains unknown. Germline is not matched at one junction end, which may reflect a read error. The data derive from a study of T cell responses to AZD1222 COVID-19 vaccine. Broader study findings: Seropositive status at baseline applied to only a handful of AZD1222 recipients. Spike was spanned by vaccine-associated CD4 TCRs, which were dominant at 160-218 and 743-854. Donors were mostly white British, more females; clonal diversity possibly underestimated.

This CDR3 is 11 amino acids long. The V gene's germline CDR1 is DFQATT and CDR2 SNEGSKA (reference sequence). Assay used: immunoSEQ multiplex PCR; TCRdb lists only in-frame clones, some missing. Here the sample spans approximately 110,000 clones, over 75% being singletons. This TCR came from an adult in good health. V gene TRBV20-1 combines with J gene TRBJ1-2; D not certain. Sample: peripheral blood, taken on day 0 of AZD1222 vaccination. The CDR3 coding sequence is TGCAGTGCTAGAAGGACTCCTGGCGACACCTTC. Protein: CSARRTPGDTF.